The 29 T cell receptor beta chains given below trace back to one sample, sequenced in a study of shared clonotypes between healthy human individuals. Naive CD8 cells lacked CD45RO and underwent positive selection for CCR7, leaving out terminally differentiated effector memory CD45RA+ cells. Profiling relied on immunoSEQ multiplex PCR, and the TCRdb table lists in-frame clones only, not all of them. The table has some 740,000 clones, 80% to 95% seen once. The sample taken for sequencing was naive CD8+ T cells sorted from blood. Receptor source: a young man in good health.

This clone was observed once. The chain uses TRBV28 and TRBJ2-7, with D possibly TRBD1 on 6 matching bases. The germline V gene has CDR1 MDHEN and CDR2 SYDVKM. The CDR3 runs 13 residues. CDR3 residues: CAAQGRIDYEQYF. CDR3 nucleotide sequence: TGTGCAGCACAGGGACGGATAGACTACGAGCAGTACTTC.

Regarding this clone: The same CDR3 can be traced to other DNA sequences in this sample. V gene TRBV29-1 combines with J gene TRBJ2-1; TRBD2 matches at 15 bases. The CDR3 runs 16 residues. V shed 6 bases and J 1 base; nucleotides not matched to a gene: 4. Germline CDR1 and CDR2: SQVTM and ANQGSEA. The CDR3 DNA reads as TGCAGCGTGGGGGGACTAGCGGGAGGATCCTACAATGAGCAGTTCTTC. Its translation: CSVGGLAGGSYNEQFF.

This chain links TRBV19 with TRBJ1-1; possible D gene TRBD1, 6 bases. The V gene's germline CDR1 is LNHDA and CDR2 SQIVND (reference sequence). Trimming took off 3 bases at V and 3 bases at J, with 14 bases between the two ends. CDR3 length: 15 amino acids. The CDR3 bases are TGTGCCAGTAGTATTTTCCCCAGACAGGACACTGAAGCTTTCTTT. It codes for CASSIFPRQDTEAFF.

The chain links TRBV7-2 to TRBJ2-7; D is perhaps TRBD2 (6 bases). The V gene lost 5 bases and the J gene lost 0 bases, with 14 bases spanning the gap. There are 15 residues in the CDR3. Germline loops: CDR1 SGHTA, CDR2 FQGNSA. CDR3 in amino acids: CASSLTLASSYEQYF. CDR3 nucleotides: TGTGCCAGCAGCCTAACCCTAGCGAGCTCCTACGAGCAGTACTTC.

V gene TRBV29-1 combines with J gene TRBJ1-5, with a weak D call TRBD1 (5 bases). V lost 7 bases and J 8 bases, leaving 21 bases between the germline ends. Per the germline V gene, CDR1 is SQVTM and CDR2 is ANQGSEA. CDR3 length: 14 amino acids. CDR3 residues: CSASGNLGGEPQHF. CDR3 DNA: TGCAGCGCCTCAGGGAACCTGGGTGGAGAGCCCCAGCATTTT.

This chain uses TRBV7-6 with TRBJ2-2; D gene ambiguous. Per germline, CDR1 SGHVS and CDR2 FNYEAQ. There are 15 residues in the CDR3. With 1 base removed from V and 2 bases from J, the gap between germline ends came to 8 bases. The CDR3 sequence is CASSLETPNTGELFF. The CDR3 nucleotides are TGTGCCAGCAGCTTAGAAACGCCAAACACCGGGGAGCTGTTTTTT.

There are a few counts of this clone. The chain joins TRBV27 to TRBJ2-7; D is unclear. V was cut by 6 bases and J by 0 bases, with 12 bases left in between. The CDR3 covers 14 residues. Per the germline V gene, CDR1 is MNHEY and CDR2 is SMNVEV (reference sequence). The DNA for the CDR3 is TGTGCCAGCAGCCTACTTGGCCCCTCCTACGAGCAGTACTTC. This codes for CASSLLGPSYEQYF.

The genes are TRBV7-7 and TRBJ2-3; TRBD1 matches at 8 bases. CDR3 size: 17 residues. The junction had 11 bases not matched to a gene; V was cut back by 5 bases and J by 1 base. The germline CDR1 and CDR2 sequences are SSHAT and FNYEAQ (reference sequence). The CDR3 spells CASSTAGTGHRTDTQYF. As DNA, the CDR3 is TGTGCCAGCAGCACTGCCGGGACAGGCCACCGCACAGATACGCAGTATTTT.

The rearrangement joins TRBV7-9 to TRBJ2-1; D is unresolved. This CDR3 region has 12 residues. In germline, CDR1 is SEHNR, CDR2 FQNEAQ (reference sequence). Between the trimmed V and J ends, which lost 4 bases and 8 bases, there was a span of 9 bases. CDR3 nucleotide sequence: TGTGCCAGCAGCTGGAAAATGGATGAGCAGTTCTTC. Protein product: CASSWKMDEQFF.

This clone appeared a single time. The rearrangement joins TRBV5-8 to TRBJ2-1, with 11 positions matching TRBD1. Germline trimming cut 4 bases from V and 5 bases from J; bases unmatched to any gene: 5. Germline V gives CDR1 SGHTS, CDR2 YDEGEE. The CDR3 contains 15 residues. The CDR3 sequence: CASSVGQGAHNEQFF. The CDR3 bases are TGTGCCAGCAGCGTTGGACAGGGGGCGCACAATGAGCAGTTCTTC.

The J gene is TRBJ2-2, the V gene TRBV15; D is unclear. The CDR3 has 15 amino acids. Trimming took 0 bases from V and 2 from J, leaving 7 bases between them. CDR1 is LNHNV and CDR2 is YYDKDF in the germline V gene (reference sequence). As DNA, the CDR3 is TGTGCCACCAGCAGAGACCGGATTAACACCGGGGAGCTGTTTTTT. Protein sequence: CATSRDRINTGELFF.

Points on this clone: Other DNA sequences in the sample encode the same CDR3. The chain is built from TRBV6-5 and TRBJ1-2; D is perhaps TRBD1 (5 bases). Germline CDR1 reads MNHEY; CDR2 reads SVGAGI. This CDR3 has 13 amino acids. The V and J ends lost 2 bases and 2 bases respectively, with 6 bases between them. For the CDR3, the DNA is TGTGCCAGCAGTTACGACAGAAACTATGGCTACACCTTC. Translating gives CASSYDRNYGYTF.

The V gene is TRBV28, the J gene TRBJ1-2, with D maybe TRBD1 (5 bases). Germline V gene data show CDR1 as MDHEN and CDR2 as SYDVKM. CDR3 length: 13 amino acids. With 5 bases removed from V and 1 base from J, the gap between germline ends came to 8 bases. CDR3 region: CASSPTVNYGYTF. The CDR3, as DNA: TGTGCCAGCAGTCCGACAGTTAACTATGGCTACACCTTC.

V and J are TRBV9 and TRBJ2-7, with a possible D match to TRBD1 (6 bases). The germline V and J ends were trimmed by 4 bases and 0 bases, with 17 bases remaining between them. The CDR3 contains 16 residues. Germline V gene lookup returns CDR1 SGDLS and CDR2 YYNGEE. CDR3 nucleotides: TGTGCCAGCAGCACCCTCCGGGACACCAGCTCCTACGAGCAGTACTTC. Translated: CASSTLRDTSSYEQYF.

This chain uses TRBV29-1 with TRBJ2-1, with 10 bases fitting TRBD2. V lost 4 bases to trimming and J lost 2 bases; unmatched junction nucleotides: 8. The germline V gene encodes CDR1 SQVTM and CDR2 ANQGSEA. The CDR3 has 16 amino acids. CDR3 region: CSVAGLTSGTYNEQFF. The CDR3 DNA reads as TGCAGCGTTGCCGGTTTAACTAGCGGGACCTACAATGAGCAGTTCTTC.

The V and J genes are TRBV27 and TRBJ2-7; D possibly corresponds to TRBD2 (5 bases). Germline lookup yields CDR1 MNHEY and CDR2 SMNVEV (reference sequence). CDR3 length: 13 residues. Trimming removed 4 bases at V and 5 bases at J, with 12 bases between. For the CDR3, the DNA is TGTGCCAGCAGTTCGGGATTCAGTGACGAGCAGTACTTC. It is translated as CASSSGFSDEQYF.

The CDR3 DNA follows: TGTGCCATCAGTGAAAATTCGGGACAGGGTAGGAATGAGCAGTTCTTC. It translates to CAISENSGQGRNEQFF. V usage is TRBV10-3 and J usage is TRBJ2-1; TRBD1 aligns across 9 bases. Per germline, CDR1 ENHRY and CDR2 SYGVKD. V dropped 3 bases and J dropped 7; count of bases not matched to a gene: 10. The CDR3 has 16 amino acids.

V is TRBV29-1 and J is TRBJ2-1; 13 nucleotides match TRBD2. V gave up 7 bases and J gave up 6 bases; unmatched junction bases: 3. Looked up from germline, CDR1 is SQVTM and CDR2 is ANQGSEA. This CDR3 region has 13 residues. The CDR3 reads CSGRTSGSNEQFF. The CDR3 bases are TGCAGCGGTCGGACTAGCGGGAGCAATGAGCAGTTCTTC.

The V call is TRBV5-1, the J call TRBJ2-4, with D tentatively TRBD2 (6 bases). Germline CDR1 reads SGHRS; CDR2 reads YFSETQ. V lost 3 bases and J lost 12, with 19 bases in between. This CDR3 is built from 14 residues. CDR3 sequence reads: CASSWGDGLTDQYF. The DNA for the CDR3 is TGCGCCAGCAGCTGGGGGGACGGTCTCACAGATCAGTACTTC.

The chain employs TRBV7-6 and TRBJ2-1; 7 positions agree with TRBD2. Trimming at V came to 0 bases and at J to 5 bases, leaving 4 bases not matched to a gene. The V gene's germline CDR1 is SGHVS and CDR2 FNYEAQ. This CDR3 spans 15 amino acids. CDR3 nucleotide sequence: TGTGCCAGCAGCTTAGCTCTAGCGGAAAACAATGAGCAGTTCTTC. Translation: CASSLALAENNEQFF.

V and J are TRBV19 and TRBJ1-2, with D unclear. This CDR3 contains 15 residues. Trimming took off 1 base at V and 0 bases at J, with 9 bases between the two ends. From germline, CDR1 is LNHDA and CDR2 SQIVND (reference sequence). The CDR3 is CASSIAQAANYGYTF. CDR3 sequence (DNA): TGTGCCAGTAGTATAGCCCAGGCCGCTAACTATGGCTACACCTTC.

V usage is TRBV7-2 and J usage is TRBJ2-2; D not resolved. Germline V gene sequence: CDR1 SGHTA, CDR2 FQGNSA. The V end lost 3 bases, the J end lost 4 bases, and 12 bases lay between the germline ends. This CDR3 is 15 amino acids long. The DNA of the CDR3 is TGTGCCAGCAGCTTCGGGCGGATCTTCACCGGGGAGCTGTTTTTT. This sequence encodes CASSFGRIFTGELFF.

This chain connects TRBV29-1 to TRBJ2-7; 7 bases line up with TRBD1. The J segment lost 3 bases and the V segment lost 1 base, leaving 12 bases of the junction unmatched. The CDR3 length is 16 residues. Germline V gene sequence: CDR1 SQVTM, CDR2 ANQGSEA. The CDR3 region is CSVEASGQVGDYEQYF. The CDR3 coding sequence is TGCAGCGTTGAAGCAAGCGGACAGGTTGGGGACTACGAGCAGTACTTC.

As concerns this clone: One end of the junction varies from germline; a read error may be responsible. The genes are TRBV9 and TRBJ1-2, with D maybe TRBD1 (5 bases). Germline CDR1 SGDLS, CDR2 YYNGEE. The CDR3 sequence is 15 residues long. The DNA of the CDR3 is TGTGCCAGCAGCGATTCCGGGACGGCGCGCTATGACTACACCTTC. The encoded protein is CASSDSGTARYDYTF.

The V and J genes are TRBV9 and TRBJ2-7, with 7 bases aligning to TRBD1. Per germline, CDR1 SGDLS and CDR2 YYNGEE. The CDR3 runs to 13 residues. Losses at the gene ends were 3 bases for V and 3 bases for J; bases not matched to a gene: 3. The chain's CDR3 is CASSGTGGYEQYF. CDR3 DNA sequence: TGTGCCAGCAGCGGGACAGGAGGCTACGAGCAGTACTTC.

CDR3 amino acids: CASSFGDSPYEQYF. In DNA, the CDR3 is TGTGCCAGCAGTTTTGGGGATTCCCCCTACGAGCAGTACTTC. V gene TRBV27 combines with J gene TRBJ2-7; D gene uncertain. The CDR3 is 14 residues long. Germline CDR1 MNHEY, CDR2 SMNVEV (reference sequence). Trimming removed 3 bases at V and 2 bases at J, with 11 bases between.

V is TRBV5-5 and J is TRBJ2-7; the D is unclear. V was trimmed by 1 base and J by 3 bases, leaving 8 bases between them. Germline V gives CDR1 SGHKS, CDR2 YYEKEE (reference sequence). The CDR3 has 13 amino acids. CDR3 nucleotide sequence: TGTGCCAGCAGCTTGAGGATCAGCTACGAGCAGTACTTC. Its translation is CASSLRISYEQYF.

The J gene is TRBJ2-5, the V gene TRBV7-6; D remains ambiguous. Germline CDR1 SGHVS, CDR2 FNYEAQ. This CDR3 region has 16 residues. V lost 1 base to trimming and J lost 5 bases, with 17 bases between them. DNA of the CDR3: TGTGCCAGCAGCTTAGAGGCGATCACATTGGGGGAGACCCAGTACTTC. This encodes CASSLEAITLGETQYF.

This clone was recorded once. V gene TRBV7-3 combines with J gene TRBJ2-1; D might be TRBD2 (6 bases). V dropped 5 bases and J dropped 4 bases, with 15 bases sitting between them. The V gene's germline CDR1 is SGHTA and CDR2 FQGTGA. The CDR3 sequence is 15 residues long. The CDR3 spells CASSPGIAAYNEQFF. CDR3 DNA sequence: TGTGCCAGCAGCCCCGGGATAGCGGCATACAATGAGCAGTTCTTC.